Reported below is one T cell receptor beta chain. Its antigen remains unidentified. Time point noted: week 47, end of study. What each vaccine dose contained was 300 ug of mutant IDH1 20-mer peptide, accompanied by topical imiquimod. Across weeks 1, 3, 5, 7, 11, 15, 19 and 23, patients received a vaccination each time, eight in all. The sample originates from a study of a mutant IDH1 vaccine in newly diagnosed glioma. As for the study in general: Initiation of the vaccine course occurred 4-6 weeks after radiotherapy alone, or alongside temozolomide cycles. There were 62.5% males and around 38% females among treated patients, whose mean age was about 40 years.

V shed 3 bases and J shed 9 bases, with 24 bases lying between them. This CDR3 has 16 residues. Germline V CDR1 and CDR2: SGDLS, YYNGEE. Generated by immunoSEQ multiplex PCR, the TCRdb table keeps only in-frame clones and is missing some. Of tens of thousands of clones listed, around 80% are singletons. Here the sequenced sample was PBMCs, taken from a glioma patient whose treatment included an IDH1 peptide vaccine. This TCR came from a man in his forties with glioma. Some clones in this sample may be carry-over from other donors' samples. The chain links TRBV9 to TRBJ2-5, with D unclear. CDR3 protein: CASSGHPQPTLDPQYF. The DNA for the CDR3 is TGTGCCAGCAGCGGTCACCCACAGCCAACTTTAGACCCCCAGTACTTC.